The clone carrying this T cell receptor beta chain was counted a few times. The antigen is undetermined. The data stem from a study of beta chain features in type 1 diabetes. General study findings and limits: For Type 1 diabetes patients, all four CD4+ subsets carried TCRB CDR3s that were moderately but significantly shorter.

CDR3 length: 15 amino acids. Germline values: CDR1 MNHEY, CDR2 SMNVEV (reference sequence). V lost 2 bases and J lost 2, with 7 bases in between. Isolated RNA was reverse transcribed in full, so expressed TCRB transcripts were sequenced. Each sample of naive, central memory or regulatory T cells had, on average, about 3.5 million reads. TCRdb's table, derived via immunoSEQ multiplex PCR, lists solely in-frame clones and lacks some. The sample carries 150,000 to 190,000 clones, 10% recorded once. This chain uses TRBV27 with TRBJ2-6; D is unresolved. This sequence was found in a man aged 30 to 39 with type 1 diabetes. Sequencing input: central memory CD4+ T cells from blood. Written as DNA, the CDR3 is TGTGCCAGCAGTTTACGGAGTACTGGGGCCAACGTCCTGACTTTC. It codes for CASSLRSTGANVLTF.